The 14 T cell receptor beta chains below were found in one sample sequenced in a study of human T cells and chemical hapten exposure. Using its own MiXCR run on the RACE reads, TCRdb lists one record per CDR3 protein. The sample lists some 50,000 distinct CDR3 sequences; approximately 9.3% were seen once. Stated time point: patch test 1, 2 weeks after DPC sensitization. Treatment meaning: therapeutic diphenylcyclopropenone sensitization with weekly scalp DPC. The input for sequencing was whole blood, taken in connection with sensitization to the hapten diphenylcyclopropenone (DPC). These receptors all stem from a woman aged 40 to 50 with alopecia areata. Some clones in this sample may be carry-over from other donors' samples.

In the case of this clonotype: This clone may be a read error of a much larger clone one base away. The chain recombines TRBV20-1 with TRBJ2-3, with D tentatively TRBD2 (7 bases). Germline CDR1 is DFQATT and CDR2 is SNEGSKA (reference sequence). Trimming pared 0 bases from V and 1 base from J, leaving 14 bases between. The CDR3 is made up of 16 amino acids. Here the CDR3 reads CSARDQVGGRTDTQYF. Written as DNA, the CDR3 is TGCAGTGCTAGAGATCAGGTCGGGGGGCGCACAGATACGCAGTATTTT.

This clonotype was counted only a few times. This sequence joins TRBV6-2 or TRBV6-3 and TRBJ2-7; 7 bases agree with TRBD1. Germline lookup yields CDR1 MNHEY and CDR2 SVGEGT. This CDR3 spans 15 amino acids. Losses at the gene ends were 6 bases for V and 0 bases for J; bases not matched to a gene: 8. CDR3 sequence (DNA): TGTGCCAGCAGCCGTCGGACAGGCCTCTCCTACGAGCAGTACTTC. Protein: CASSRRTGLSYEQYF.

This sequence joins TRBV18 and TRBJ1-1; no firm D call. Per the germline V gene, CDR1 is KGHSH and CDR2 is LQKENI. The V and J ends lost 0 bases and 0 bases respectively, with 11 bases between them. The CDR3 has 16 residues. The CDR3 is CASSPPQRNMNTEAFF. The CDR3 region has the DNA TGTGCCAGCTCACCACCTCAGAGAAACATGAACACTGAAGCTTTCTTT. Based on the CDR3 plus reference TRBV18 and TRBJ1-1, the full variable domain is NAGVMQNPRHLVRRRGQEARLRCSPMKGHSHVYWYRQLPEEGLKFMVYLQKENIIDESGMPKERFSAEFPKEGPSILRIQQVVRGDSAAYFCASSPPQRNMNTEAFFGQGTRLTVV.

The chain recombines TRBV20-1 with TRBJ1-1; 7 bases align to TRBD1. After removal of 3 bases from V and 4 bases from J, the junction contained 5 bases not matched to a gene. This CDR3 region has 13 residues. Germline V gene lookup returns CDR1 DFQATT and CDR2 SNEGSKA (reference sequence). The CDR3 protein is CSASAYRGTEAFF. DNA for the CDR3: TGCAGTGCTAGCGCTTACAGGGGCACTGAAGCTTTCTTT.

This clonotype was seen a handful of times. V usage is TRBV28 and J usage is TRBJ2-1; TRBD1 might be the D (5 bases). V lost 3 bases to trimming and J lost 5 bases, with 11 bases between them. The CDR3 totals 14 residues. CDR1 and CDR2 from the germline V gene are MDHEN and SYDVKM. Written as DNA, the CDR3 is TGTGCCAGCAGTTTTGAGATGGGGCACAATGAGCAGTTCTTC. It encodes CASSFEMGHNEQFF.

This clonotype was counted ten times or more. The rearrangement joins TRBV29-1 to TRBJ1-3; TRBD1 might be the D (6 bases). The CDR3 contains 14 residues. V was trimmed by 5 bases and J by 2 bases, leaving 13 bases between them. CDR1 SQVTM and CDR2 ANQGSEA come from the germline V gene. The CDR3 loop reads CSVLTGQTGNTIYF. The CDR3 bases are TGCAGCGTTCTGACAGGACAGACTGGAAACACCATATATTTT.

This clonotype is termed medium-sized (0.01 to 0.1%). V gene TRBV3-1 combines with J gene TRBJ1-3; weak D call: TRBD1 (6 bases). CDR3 length: 20 amino acids. V lost 4 bases and J lost 0, with 25 bases in between. Germline values: CDR1 LGHDT, CDR2 YNNKEL (reference sequence). In DNA, the CDR3 is TGTGCCAGCAGCCCCACCGGGACATACGGCCCCCGGGCCTCTGGAAACACCATATATTTT. Amino acid sequence: CASSPTGTYGPRASGNTIYF.

This clonotype was counted a single time. The rearrangement joins TRBV6-2 or TRBV6-3 to TRBJ2-3; 7 bases match TRBD2. V trimming: 0 bases; J trimming: 2 bases; junction bases outside the gene matches: 14. Germline values: CDR1 MNHEY, CDR2 SVGEGT. This CDR3 has 19 amino acids. The CDR3 coding sequence is TGTGCCAGCAGTTACTCGGGAGAGTTGGCGGGAGAAAACACAGATACGCAGTATTTT. Amino acids: CASSYSGELAGENTDTQYF.

The rearrangement uses TRBV4-3 and TRBJ2-1; 8 nucleotides line up with TRBD2. Germline V gene sequence: CDR1 LGHNA, CDR2 YSLEER. This CDR3 has 16 residues. V lost 1 base to trimming and J lost 6 bases; unmatched junction nucleotides: 8. This CDR3 reads CASSQVYAGGTNEQFF. The DNA of the CDR3 is TGCGCCAGCAGCCAAGTTTACGCGGGGGGTACCAATGAGCAGTTCTTC.

This clonotype appeared many times. The chain carries TRBV20-1 and TRBJ2-7; the D gene is possibly TRBD2 (5 bases). V lost 5 bases, J lost 0 bases, and 14 bases lay in between. The germline CDR1 and CDR2 sequences are DFQATT and SNEGSKA (reference sequence). The CDR3 consists of 14 residues. The CDR3 region has the DNA TGCAGTGCTCCTCATGTGGGGAGCTCCTACGAGCAGTACTTC. Encoded protein: CSAPHVGSSYEQYF.

There are many counts of this clonotype. The rearrangement joins TRBV6-2 or TRBV6-3 to TRBJ2-4; no reliable D call. Trimming took off 6 bases at V and 0 bases at J, with 12 bases between the two ends. This CDR3 comprises 15 residues. In germline, CDR1 is MNHEY, CDR2 SVGEGT. CDR3 bases: TGTGCCAGCAGATCGAAGTTACTAGCCAAAAACATTCAGTACTTC. Protein: CASRSKLLAKNIQYF.

The gene calls are TRBV10-3 and TRBJ2-3, with D perhaps assigned TRBD1 or TRBD2 (5 bases each). Germline V gene data show CDR1 as ENHRY and CDR2 as SYGVKD. This CDR3 has 15 amino acids. Trimming removed 10 bases at V and 4 bases at J, with 21 bases between. CDR3 nucleotides: TGTGCCACAGGCCCCGGGACCCCGAGCGCAGATACGCAGTATTTT. As protein: CATGPGTPSADTQYF.

The V and J genes are TRBV7-3 and TRBJ1-1; no reliable D call. Germline CDR1 is SGHTA and CDR2 is FQGTGA. The CDR3 consists of 13 residues. V lost 1 base and J lost 1, with 4 bases in between. The CDR3 region has the DNA TGTGCCAGCAGCTTAAATTGGAACACTGAAGCTTTCTTT. The encoded protein is CASSLNWNTEAFF.

CDR3 sequence reads: CASRPMTGNQPQHF. The CDR3 DNA follows: TGTGCCAGCAGACCGATGACAGGGAATCAGCCCCAGCATTTT. The V call is TRBV2, the J call TRBJ1-5, with 7 bases fitting TRBD1. The CDR3 is 14 amino acids. V lost 6 bases, J lost 4 bases, and 6 bases stayed unmatched. The germline gives CDR1 SNHLY, CDR2 FYNNEI.